This TCR beta chain was sequenced during a study of beta chain features in type 1 diabetes. Study results and caveats: Moderately but significantly shorter TCRB CDR3s were found in Type 1 diabetes patients in all four CD4+ subsets.

Looked up from germline, CDR1 is SNHLY and CDR2 is FYNNEI. The CDR3 totals 14 residues. The ends were cut back, 5 bases at V and 1 base at J, with 10 bases in the middle. Staining for CD45RO/CCR7/CD25/CD127/CD95/CD27 allowed sorting of CD4+ naive, central memory, regulatory and stem cell-like memory cells. Purity exceeded 98% in all sorted populations. Regarding this clone: Its antigen is not identified.

Sequenced material consisted of expressed TCRB transcripts (all of the isolated RNA was reverse transcribed). Measured with immunoSEQ multiplex PCR; TCRdb has only the in-frame clones, and not every one. The top ten hold around 0.096% of the sample, which has approximately 170,000 clones, roughly 59% seen once. The TCR originated in a man aged 30 to 45 with type 1 diabetes. The chain employs TRBV2 and TRBJ2-3; D is possibly TRBD1 or TRBD2 (6 bases each). Sequenced material: naive CD4+ T cells from blood. The DNA for the CDR3 is TGTGCCAGCAGTCCAGGGGAGGGCACAGATACGCAGTATTTT. Translation: CASSPGEGTDTQYF.